These T cell receptor beta chains were read from a single sample in a study of cytomegalovirus exposure and HLA in healthy donors. Data came from immunoSEQ multiplex PCR; TCRdb stores just in-frame clones and leaves some out. The data show more than 250,000 clones, 90% seen once. The sequencing input was PBMCs. These receptors were collected from a woman aged 25-40 years in good health and CMV-seronegative. CDR3s include the opening cysteine and the closing phenylalanine or tryptophan. Only some rows state a clone size, as once, few, many or a class for expanded clones.

V | size | CDR3
TRBV18 | - | CASSPTSGSYNEQFF
TRBV28 | - | CAIGGGFYYEQYF
TRBV4-1 | - | CASSPIRDRGHLTYEQYF
TRBV10-3 | - | CAIRSEGTSGSLYNEQFF
TRBV4-1 | once | CASSQVLAGSVFEQYF
TRBV9 | - | CASSVGQGQETQYF
TRBV9 | - | CASSVSSTDTQYF
TRBV9 | once | CASSVVGLAGVNEQFF
TRBV5-4 | - | CASSLLGTGGTEAFF
TRBV2 | - | CASRGRTANEKLFF
TRBV19 | - | CASTPRPGYEQYF
TRBV2 | once | CASSELGQGATGNTIYF
TRBV7-8 | - | CASSPLRGTNTGELFF
TRBV7-8 | - | CASSLGPQGSHYGYTF
TRBV15 | - | CATSGGQGSSDGNTIYF
TRBV18 | - | CASSPLSASRGDEQFF
TRBV2 | - | CASKTLGGIGYEQYF
TRBV6-4 | - | CASREQGLGYNEQFF
TRBV28 | - | CASSRSSLLVEQFF
TRBV13 | - | CASSIRGMGANVLTF
TRBV5-6 | - | CASSVHGYTEAFF
TRBV6-1 | once | CASSERTGSAEQFF
TRBV4-2 | - | CASSPRGNQETQYF
TRBV6-5 | once | CASRRDRVNEKLFF
TRBV7-2 | - | CASSLASGTYEQYF
TRBV7-8 | - | CASRPRSGGGYEQYF